This note documents a single T cell receptor beta chain sequence. This clone was counted a single time. The antigen it recognizes is unknown. The sample holds no much larger clone one base away, and base qualities are not on file. This sample was taken from a study of blood T cell repertoires in COVID-19 (TCRdb year 2020). General notes on the study: Samples covering the acute and convalescent phases of COVID-19 were provided by collaborators in the United States, Italy and Spain. The prospective study material was composed of cDNA or gDNA derived from T cells, B-cell-depleted T cells, or PBMCs. The dataset comprised deeply sampled blood TCRbeta repertoires from subjects exposed to, actively infected with, or recovered from COVID-19. A freely available public database, intended as a resource for researchers studying the immune response to SARS-CoV-2, is where the repertoires were released. The samples were drawn from two sources: the first 160 participants of the ongoing ImmuneRACE study, and over 1,000 subjects contributed by 6 global collaborators. The sample metadata nearly always contained a de-identified subject ID, COVID-19 status, age in years and sex. HLA class I and class II types, where available, came from metadata supplied by the sample provider rather than from assay-based typing. Beyond this particular receptor, the publication reports: The amount of clinical and demographic metadata varied by source and participant and was provided uncurated.

Whole blood was collected in K2EDTA tubes by collaborating institutions according to the institutions' own protocols. For TCRbeta analysis, collaborators shipped samples as frozen whole blood, isolated PBMCs, or DNA extracted from either of those sample types. TCRbeta CDR3 regions were amplified from genomic DNA by means of the immunoSEQ Assay, a bias-controlled multiplex PCR. As for the authors' bioinformatics: Nucleated cell counts per sample were estimated from amplification of reference gene primers within the assay. To quantify the absolute abundance of each unique TCRbeta CDR3 rearrangement, sequence reads were collapsed and filtered. For each sample, productive Simpson clonality was calculated as the square root of Simpson's diversity index over productive rearrangements. Held by TCRdb, this immuneACCESS table contains in-frame sequences only and omits some clones. Under half of the omission traces to an unresolved V gene where checked; the cause of the rest is unknown. For V, J and clone size, that table is used; D and trimming come from the DNA. The sample table records approximately 63,000 clones; roughly 84% of these occur just once. 4.5% to 5.5% of the sample comes from the top ten.

V lost 3 bases and J lost 8 bases; the stretch between them is 16 bases long. Including the terminal cysteine and phenylalanine, the CDR3 comprises 14 residues. The retained sequence is limited to the CDR3, 42 bases, with the frame set at the first base. CDR1 and CDR2, per the germline V gene, are LGHNA and YSLEER. The specimen sequenced was peripheral blood. The sequence is built from TRBV4-3 and TRBJ1-2, with a tentative D gene TRBD1 over 6 matching bases. This TCR was sampled from an older man in a cohort sampled during active COVID-19. The DNA sequence is given as TGCGCCAGCAGCCACCCCGAGGGGGGGCTGGGCTACACCTTC. Translation gives CASSHPEGGLGYTF.